The 27 T cell receptor beta chains listed next were all sequenced from one sample in a study of blood T cell repertoires in COVID-19. Sequencing was performed with immunoSEQ multiplex PCR; in TCRdb, only in-frame clones are kept and a portion is missing. The data hold fewer than 300,000 clones, with 70% to 75% observed a single time. Material: peripheral blood. All receptors come from a woman older than 75 with acute or convalescent COVID-19.

The chain combines TRBV4-1 with TRBJ1-6, with a tentative D call TRBD1 (5 bases). This CDR3 is 16 amino acids long. V was pared by 0 bases and J by 3 bases, with 9 bases between. Per the germline V gene, CDR1 is MGHRA and CDR2 is YSYEKL. CDR3 sequence reads: CASSQDYQGYNSPLHF. CDR3 coding DNA: TGCGCCAGCAGCCAAGATTACCAGGGCTATAATTCACCCCTCCACTTT.

The chain employs TRBV29-1 and TRBJ2-5, with D possibly matching TRBD1 (7 bases). Looked up from germline, CDR1 is SQVTM and CDR2 is ANQGSEA. The CDR3 covers 13 residues. V was cut by 6 bases and J by 5 bases, with 16 bases left in between. Here the CDR3 reads CSVSQQGRETQYF. The DNA for the CDR3 is TGCAGCGTATCCCAACAGGGGAGGGAGACCCAGTACTTC.

This clone was picked up a small number of times. The chain uses TRBV3-1 (or the pseudogene TRBV3-2) and TRBJ2-5; 7 bases are a match to TRBD1. There are 15 residues in the CDR3. The V gene's germline CDR1 is LGHDT and CDR2 YNNKEL (reference sequence). Trimming at V came to 6 bases and at J to 4 bases, leaving 11 bases not matched to a gene. CDR3 loop: CASRTRQGRGETQYF. CDR3 DNA: TGTGCCAGCAGAACCAGACAGGGTCGAGGAGAGACCCAGTACTTC.

The chain is built from TRBV7-2 and TRBJ2-7; 10 positions match TRBD1. CDR3 length equals 15 residues. From germline, CDR1 is SGHTA and CDR2 FQGNSA. V shed 5 bases and J 4 bases; nucleotides not matched to a gene: 8. The CDR3 DNA reads as TGTGCCAGCAGCAGCAGGACAGGGGGTCTATACGAGCAGTACTTC. Amino acid sequence: CASSSRTGGLYEQYF.

This clone was counted a few times. This sequence joins TRBV30 and TRBJ1-6; D not resolved. The CDR3 consists of 13 residues. Germline-derived CDR1 and CDR2 are GTSNPN and SVGIG (reference sequence). V lost 3 bases, J lost 4 bases, and 7 bases lay in between. CDR3 in amino acids: CAWSRGYNSPLHF. The CDR3 nucleotides are TGTGCCTGGAGCCGGGGTTATAATTCACCCCTCCACTTT.

The V gene is TRBV18, the J gene TRBJ1-4; perhaps TRBD1 as D (5 bases). In germline, CDR1 is KGHSH, CDR2 LQKENI. With 5 bases removed from V and 8 bases from J, the gap between germline ends came to 12 bases. This CDR3 region has 13 residues. This CDR3 is CASSFRDSEKLFF. As DNA, the CDR3 is TGTGCCAGCTCATTCAGGGATTCGGAAAAACTGTTTTTT.

The rearrangement links TRBV7-2 to TRBJ1-2; TRBD1 agrees at 8 bases. Germline-derived CDR1 and CDR2 are SGHTA and FQGNSA. The trim removed 5 bases at V and 8 bases at J, leaving 10 bases unmatched. The CDR3 is 14 residues long. For the CDR3, the DNA is TGTGCCAGCAGCATCCGACAGGGGTTCGACGGCTACACCTTC. It yields the protein CASSIRQGFDGYTF.

The chain has TRBV6-1 and TRBJ1-4; D possibly corresponds to TRBD1 (5 bases). Between the trimmed V and J ends, which lost 1 base and 2 bases, there was a span of 11 bases. The CDR3 runs to 16 residues. Germline CDR1 reads MNHNS; CDR2 reads SASEGT. The CDR3, as DNA: TGTGCCAGCAGTGAAGGGAAGGGGCGGACTAATGAAAAACTGTTTTTT. Protein: CASSEGKGRTNEKLFF.

The V gene is TRBV2, the J gene TRBJ1-6, with TRBD1 matching over 10 bases. Germline V gene sequence: CDR1 SNHLY, CDR2 FYNNEI. The CDR3 consists of 15 residues. Trimming cost V 6 bases and J 10 bases; bases outside gene matches: 9. The CDR3 nucleotides are TGTGCCAGCAGACGGACAGGGGGTGAGGGATCACCCCTCCACTTT. It is translated as CASRRTGGEGSPLHF.

The chain combines TRBV27 with TRBJ1-5; D might be TRBD1 (6 bases). The CDR3 is made up of 14 amino acids. Germline assignment: CDR1 MNHEY and CDR2 SMNVEV (reference sequence). V was pared by 5 bases and J by 4 bases, with 12 bases between. For the CDR3, the DNA is TGTGCCAGCAGTCATTCGGGGACAAATCAGCCCCAGCATTTT. It encodes CASSHSGTNQPQHF.

The chain combines TRBV6-5 with TRBJ1-1, with TRBD1 identical over 10 bases. Germline CDR1 and CDR2: MNHEY and SVGAGI. V shed 6 bases, J shed 4 bases, and the junction held 8 bases outside the gene matches. CDR3 size: 15 residues. The CDR3 coding sequence is TGTGCCAGCAGAACCCTCGACAGGGGGCCCACTGAAGCTTTCTTT. This translates into CASRTLDRGPTEAFF.

This chain uses TRBV6-5 with TRBJ2-7, with D unclear. This CDR3 region has 14 residues. Germline V gene lookup returns CDR1 MNHEY and CDR2 SVGAGI. Trimming removed 2 bases from V and 4 bases from J, with 12 bases in between. The CDR3 DNA reads TGTGCCAGCAGTTACGGGCTGACGAATTACGAGCAGTACTTC. It specifies CASSYGLTNYEQYF.

This chain connects TRBV11-2 to TRBJ2-3; 7 positions match TRBD1. Per germline, CDR1 SGHAT and CDR2 FQNNGV. This CDR3 is built from 14 residues. V was pared by 5 bases and J by 6 bases, with 8 bases of the junction left unmatched. For the CDR3, the DNA is TGTGCCAGCAGCGGCGTACAGGGGTGGGATACGCAGTATTTT. It translates to CASSGVQGWDTQYF.

This chain links TRBV15 with TRBJ2-7; 8 positions agree with TRBD2. Germline values: CDR1 LNHNV, CDR2 YYDKDF (reference sequence). J lost 5 bases, V lost 0 bases, and 6 bases had no gene match. The CDR3 has 15 residues. In DNA form, the CDR3 reads TGTGCCACCAGCAGAGAGCGGGGGGTAGGGAACGAGCAGTACTTC. This codes for CATSRERGVGNEQYF. The full variable domain, completed using reference TRBV15 and TRBJ2-7, is DAMVIQNPRYQVTQFGKPVTLSCSQTLNHNVMYWYQQKSSQAPKLLFHYYDKDFNNEADTPDNFQSRRPNTSFCFLDIRSPGLGDTAMYLCATSRERGVGNEQYFGPGTRLTVT.

The chain joins TRBV18 to TRBJ1-2; TRBD1 might be the D (5 bases). This CDR3 comprises 18 residues. Germline V gene sequence: CDR1 KGHSH, CDR2 LQKENI. V lost 0 bases to trimming and J lost 7 bases, with 24 bases between them. DNA for the CDR3: TGTGCCAGCTCACCACCGGTTAAGACAGTTTTACAAACTATTGGCTACACCTTC. Protein sequence: CASSPPVKTVLQTIGYTF. Full variable domain (missing parts from reference TRBV18 and TRBJ1-2): NAGVMQNPRHLVRRRGQEARLRCSPMKGHSHVYWYRQLPEEGLKFMVYLQKENIIDESGMPKERFSAEFPKEGPSILRIQQVVRGDSAAYFCASSPPVKTVLQTIGYTFGSGTRLTVV.

This clone was seen once. CDR3 DNA: TGCGCCAGCAGCTTGGACTTTGGGGCGCCTGGAAACACCATATATTTT. Protein product: CASSLDFGAPGNTIYF. The chain links TRBV5-1 to TRBJ1-3, with TRBD1 as a possible D gene (5 bases). The germline V and J ends were trimmed by 0 bases and 2 bases, with 12 bases remaining between them. From germline, CDR1 is SGHRS and CDR2 YFSETQ. The length of the CDR3 is 16 residues.

The genes are TRBV3-1 (or the pseudogene TRBV3-2) and TRBJ2-5; no clear D gene. CDR3 length: 14 residues. V was trimmed by 0 bases and J by 7 bases, leaving 12 bases between them. Looked up from germline, CDR1 is LGHDT and CDR2 is YNNKEL (reference sequence). CDR3 nucleotide sequence: TGTGCCAGCAGCCAAGAACCAGGCAGTAGGACCCAGTACTTC. Translation gives CASSQEPGSRTQYF.

The table lists this clone with a count of one. The V call is TRBV27, the J call TRBJ2-3; 11 bases match TRBD2. Germline V gene sequence: CDR1 MNHEY, CDR2 SMNVEV (reference sequence). The J segment lost 5 bases and the V segment lost 4 bases, leaving 2 bases of the junction unmatched. The CDR3 spans 14 residues. The DNA for the CDR3 is TGTGCCAGCAGTTCCCTAGCGGGAGGAGATACGCAGTATTTT. It is translated as CASSSLAGGDTQYF.

The rearrangement links TRBV2 to TRBJ1-5; D unclear. This CDR3 spans 13 amino acids. The V end was cut by 7 bases, the J end by 4 bases, with 11 bases between. In germline, CDR1 is SNHLY, CDR2 FYNNEI. CDR3 bases: TGTGCCAGCACCCGGACTTATAATCAGCCCCAGCATTTT. Its protein product is CASTRTYNQPQHF.

This chain's CDR3 is CSVKGQPEAPPNTQYF. CDR3 bases: TGCAGCGTAAAGGGACAGCCAGAAGCCCCCCCCAATACGCAGTATTTT. The J gene is TRBJ2-3, the V gene TRBV29-1; 7 bases match TRBD1. V lost 6 bases and J lost 7; bases outside the gene matches: 19. The germline V gene encodes CDR1 SQVTM and CDR2 ANQGSEA. The CDR3 runs to 16 residues.

The V call is TRBV27, the J call TRBJ2-7; D might be TRBD1 (6 bases). Germline CDR1 and CDR2: MNHEY and SMNVEV (reference sequence). Trimming removed 5 bases at V and 2 bases at J, with 16 bases between. This CDR3 comprises 15 residues. CDR3 amino acids: CASSRQALGPYEQYF. The DNA for the CDR3 is TGTGCCAGCAGTCGACAGGCCCTGGGCCCCTACGAGCAGTACTTC.

V and J are TRBV2 and TRBJ2-1, with 8 bases identical to TRBD2. The CDR3 runs to 14 residues. V was clipped by 5 bases and J by 9 bases; unmatched bases: 9. From germline, CDR1 is SNHLY and CDR2 FYNNEI. The CDR3 reads CASSLRTSWAEQFF. The CDR3 coding sequence is TGTGCCAGCAGTCTACGGACTAGCTGGGCTGAGCAGTTCTTC.

The chain carries TRBV2 and TRBJ1-1; TRBD1 is a possible D gene (5 bases). Germline CDR1 is SNHLY and CDR2 is FYNNEI. CDR3 length equals 12 residues. V was trimmed by 3 bases and J by 9 bases, leaving 11 bases between them. The CDR3 nucleotides are TGTGCCAGCAGTGACGGGGGGGTACAAGCTTTCTTT. Its translation: CASSDGGVQAFF.

J is TRBJ2-2 and V is TRBV25-1; 8 bases align to TRBD2. The CDR3 consists of 13 residues. The junction had 4 bases not matched to a gene; V was cut back by 11 bases and J by 2 bases. Germline V gene sequence: CDR1 MGHDK, CDR2 SYGVNS. This CDR3 is CAASGRNTGELFF. CDR3 nucleotide sequence: TGTGCCGCAAGCGGGAGAAACACCGGGGAGCTGTTTTTT.

The V gene is TRBV9, the J gene TRBJ2-5; maybe TRBD2 (6 bases). The CDR3 is 14 amino acids. V dropped 0 bases and J dropped 5 bases, with 11 bases sitting between them. Germline-derived CDR1 and CDR2 are SGDLS and YYNGEE. CDR3 residues: CASSVGRGQETQYF. The CDR3 DNA sequence: TGTGCCAGCAGCGTAGGGCGGGGTCAGGAGACCCAGTACTTC.

This clone was picked up a small number of times. CDR3 region: CASSIRTNSGNTIYF. In DNA form, the CDR3 reads TGTGCCAGTAGTATCAGAACCAACTCTGGAAACACCATATATTTT. The V call is TRBV19, the J call TRBJ1-3; D is undetermined. Germline V gene sequence: CDR1 LNHDA, CDR2 SQIVND (reference sequence). This CDR3 is built from 15 residues. V was cut by 3 bases and J by 0 bases, with 9 bases left in between.

The CDR3 reads CASSQARDGELFF. The CDR3 DNA reads as TGTGCCAGCAGCCAAGCCAGGGACGGGGAGCTGTTTTTT. V usage is TRBV4-2 and J usage is TRBJ2-2; a weak D match, TRBD1 (5 bases). V was shortened by 1 base and J by 7 bases, with 7 bases between the two germline ends. The CDR3 sequence is 13 residues long. Per germline, CDR1 LGHNA and CDR2 YNFKEQ.